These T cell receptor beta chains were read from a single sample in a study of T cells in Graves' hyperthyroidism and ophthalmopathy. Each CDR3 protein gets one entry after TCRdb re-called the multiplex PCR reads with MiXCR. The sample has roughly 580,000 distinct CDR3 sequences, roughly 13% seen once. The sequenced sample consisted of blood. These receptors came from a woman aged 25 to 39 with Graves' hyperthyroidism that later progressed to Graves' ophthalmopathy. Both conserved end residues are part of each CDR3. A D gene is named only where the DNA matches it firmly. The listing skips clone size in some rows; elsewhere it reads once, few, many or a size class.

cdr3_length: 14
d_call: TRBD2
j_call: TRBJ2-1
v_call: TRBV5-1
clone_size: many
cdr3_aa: CASSSGTSGNEQFF
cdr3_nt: TGCGCCAGCAGCTCCGGGACTAGCGGTAATGAGCAGTTCTTC

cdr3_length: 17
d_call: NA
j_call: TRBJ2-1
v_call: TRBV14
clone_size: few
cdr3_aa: CASSQEGASAIQREQFF
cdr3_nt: TGTGCCAGCAGCCAAGAGGGCGCTAGCGCAATCCAGAGGGAGCAGTTCTTC

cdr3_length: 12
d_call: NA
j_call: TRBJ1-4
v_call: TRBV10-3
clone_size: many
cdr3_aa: CAISLDGEKLFF
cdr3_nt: TGTGCCATCAGTCTTGACGGTGAAAAACTGTTTTTT

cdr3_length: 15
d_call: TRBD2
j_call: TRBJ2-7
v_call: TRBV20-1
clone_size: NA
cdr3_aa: CSARLTSGRYNEQYF
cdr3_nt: TGCAGTGCTAGACTCACTAGCGGGCGTTACAATGAGCAGTACTTC

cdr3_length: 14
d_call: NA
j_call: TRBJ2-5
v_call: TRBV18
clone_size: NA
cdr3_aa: CASSPGGAWRTQYF
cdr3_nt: TGTGCCAGCTCACCGGGTGGCGCCTGGCGGACCCAGTACTTC

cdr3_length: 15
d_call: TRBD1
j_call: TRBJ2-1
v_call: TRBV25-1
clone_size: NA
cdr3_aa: CASSVVDRGYNEQFF
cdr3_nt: TGTGCCAGCAGTGTGGTAGACAGGGGCTACAATGAGCAGTTCTTC

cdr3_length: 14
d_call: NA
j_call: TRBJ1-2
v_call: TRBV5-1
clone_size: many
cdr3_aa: CASSLNPAGEGYTF
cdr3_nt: TGCGCCAGCAGCTTGAACCCTGCCGGGGAGGGCTACACCTTC

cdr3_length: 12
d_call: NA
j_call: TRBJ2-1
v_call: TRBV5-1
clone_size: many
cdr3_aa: CASKTAYNEQFF
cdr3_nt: TGCGCCAGCAAGACGGCCTACAATGAGCAGTTCTTC

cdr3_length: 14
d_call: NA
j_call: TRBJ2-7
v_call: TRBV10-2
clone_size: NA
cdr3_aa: CASTRGLGSYEQYF
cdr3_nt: TGCGCCAGCACACGCGGACTGGGCTCCTACGAGCAGTACTTC

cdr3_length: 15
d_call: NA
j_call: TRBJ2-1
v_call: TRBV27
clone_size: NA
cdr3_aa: CASSSPGRTPNEQFF
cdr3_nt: TGTGCCAGCAGTTCACCGGGACGAACCCCCAATGAGCAGTTCTTC

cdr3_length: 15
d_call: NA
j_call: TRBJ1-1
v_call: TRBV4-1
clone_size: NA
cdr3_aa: CASSQEGGRNTEAFF
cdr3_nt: TGCGCCAGCAGCCAAGAGGGGGGCAGGAACACTGAAGCTTTCTTT

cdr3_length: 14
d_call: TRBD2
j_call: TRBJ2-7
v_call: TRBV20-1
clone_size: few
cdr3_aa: CSAGSGIGSYEQYF
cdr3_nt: TGCAGTGCTGGGAGCGGGATCGGGTCCTACGAGCAGTACTTC

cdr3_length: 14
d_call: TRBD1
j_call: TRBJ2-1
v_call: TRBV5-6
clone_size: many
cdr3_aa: CASSQDDRGNEQFF
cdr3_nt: TGTGCCAGCAGCCAGGACGACAGGGGCAATGAGCAGTTCTTC

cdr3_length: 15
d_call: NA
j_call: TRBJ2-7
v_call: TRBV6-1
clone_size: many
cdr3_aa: CASSHRALVGDEQYF
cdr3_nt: TGTGCCAGCAGCCACAGGGCCCTGGTCGGGGACGAGCAGTACTTC

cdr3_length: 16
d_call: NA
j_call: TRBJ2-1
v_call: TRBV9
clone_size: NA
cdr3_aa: CASSVAGRSSYNEQFF
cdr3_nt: TGTGCCAGCAGCGTAGCCGGGCGTAGCTCCTACAATGAGCAGTTCTTC

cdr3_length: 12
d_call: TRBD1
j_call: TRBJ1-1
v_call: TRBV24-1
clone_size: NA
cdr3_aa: CATSADRGRAFF
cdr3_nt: TGTGCCACCAGTGCGGACAGGGGTCGAGCTTTCTTT

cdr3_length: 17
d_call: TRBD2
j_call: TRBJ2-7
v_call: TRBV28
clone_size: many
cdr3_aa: CASSLYLTGLAGGEQYF
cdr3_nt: TGTGCCAGCAGTTTATACCTTACGGGACTAGCGGGAGGCGAGCAGTACTTC

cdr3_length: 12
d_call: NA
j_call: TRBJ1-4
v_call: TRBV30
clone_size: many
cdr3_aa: CAWSDRQGKLFF
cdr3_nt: TGTGCCTGGAGTGATCGGCAGGGGAAACTGTTTTTT

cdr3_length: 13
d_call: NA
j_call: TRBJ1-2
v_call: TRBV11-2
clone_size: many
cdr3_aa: CASSLTTVYGYTF
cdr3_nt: TGTGCCAGCAGCTTAACGACAGTCTATGGCTACACCTTC

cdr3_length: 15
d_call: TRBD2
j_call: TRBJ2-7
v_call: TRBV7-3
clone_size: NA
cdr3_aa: CASSITGGRIDEQYF
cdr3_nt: TGTGCCAGCAGCATAACAGGCGGGAGGATCGACGAGCAGTACTTC

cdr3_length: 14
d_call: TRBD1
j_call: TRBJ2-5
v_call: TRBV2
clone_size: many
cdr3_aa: CATSKDRSGETQYF
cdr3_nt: TGTGCCACATCTAAGGACAGGTCGGGAGAGACCCAGTACTTC

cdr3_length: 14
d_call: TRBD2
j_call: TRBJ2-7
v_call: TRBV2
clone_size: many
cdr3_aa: CASIIGLAAYEQYF
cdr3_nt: TGTGCCAGCATTATAGGACTAGCAGCATACGAGCAGTACTTC

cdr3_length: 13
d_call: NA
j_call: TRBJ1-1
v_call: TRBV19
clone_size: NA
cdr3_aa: CASGFGTGTEAFF
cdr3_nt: TGTGCCAGTGGATTCGGGACTGGAACTGAAGCTTTCTTT

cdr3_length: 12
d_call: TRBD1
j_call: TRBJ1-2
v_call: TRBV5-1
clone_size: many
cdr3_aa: CASNMDRGDYTF
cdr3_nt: TGCGCCAGCAATATGGACAGGGGGGACTACACCTTC

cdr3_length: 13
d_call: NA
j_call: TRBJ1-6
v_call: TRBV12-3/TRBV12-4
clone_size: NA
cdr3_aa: CASSPTGNSPLHF
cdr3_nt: TGTGCCAGCAGTCCAACAGGGAATTCACCCCTCCACTTT

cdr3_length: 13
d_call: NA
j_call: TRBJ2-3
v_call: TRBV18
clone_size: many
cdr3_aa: CASSPTSGDTQYF
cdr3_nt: TGTGCCAGCTCGCCAACATCTGGAGATACGCAGTATTTT

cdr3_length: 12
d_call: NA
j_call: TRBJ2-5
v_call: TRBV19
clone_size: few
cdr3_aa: CASSHPHETQYF
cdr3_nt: TGTGCCAGTAGTCACCCTCACGAGACCCAGTACTTC

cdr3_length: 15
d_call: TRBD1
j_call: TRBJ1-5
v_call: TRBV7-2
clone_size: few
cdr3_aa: CASSSYDREEQPQHF
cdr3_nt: TGTGCCAGCAGCTCTTACGACAGGGAAGAACAGCCCCAGCATTTT

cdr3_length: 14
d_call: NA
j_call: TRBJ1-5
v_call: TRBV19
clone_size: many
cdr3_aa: CASKFVSHDQPQHF
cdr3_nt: TGTGCCAGTAAATTCGTCAGTCACGATCAGCCCCAGCATTTT

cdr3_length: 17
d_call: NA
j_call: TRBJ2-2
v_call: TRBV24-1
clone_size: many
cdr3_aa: CATSDPGGKADTGELFF
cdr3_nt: TGTGCCACCAGTGACCCCGGCGGGAAGGCCGACACCGGGGAGCTGTTTTTT

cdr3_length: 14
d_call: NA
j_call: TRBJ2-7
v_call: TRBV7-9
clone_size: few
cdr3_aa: CASSLVGLGYEQYF
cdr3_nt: TGTGCCAGCAGCTTAGTGGGACTGGGCTACGAGCAGTACTTC

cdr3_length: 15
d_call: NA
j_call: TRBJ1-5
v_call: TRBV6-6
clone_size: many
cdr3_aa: CASSYEGVSNQPQHF
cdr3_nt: TGTGCCAGCAGTTACGAGGGGGTTAGCAATCAGCCCCAGCATTTT

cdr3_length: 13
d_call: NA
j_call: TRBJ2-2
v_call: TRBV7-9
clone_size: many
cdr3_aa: CASSGGVTGELFF
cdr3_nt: TGTGCCAGCAGCGGAGGTGTCACCGGGGAGCTGTTTTTT

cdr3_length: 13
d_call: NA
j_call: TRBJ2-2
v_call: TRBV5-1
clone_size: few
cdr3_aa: CASSHGQPGELFF
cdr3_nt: TGCGCCAGCAGCCACGGACAGCCCGGGGAGCTGTTTTTT

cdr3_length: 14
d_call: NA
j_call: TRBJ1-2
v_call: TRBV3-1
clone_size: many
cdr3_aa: CASSQEGGFYGYTF
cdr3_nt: TGTGCCAGCAGCCAAGAGGGAGGCTTCTATGGCTACACCTTC

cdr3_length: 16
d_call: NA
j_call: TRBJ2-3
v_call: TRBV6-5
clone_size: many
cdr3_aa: CASSYSSPSLTDTQYF
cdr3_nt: TGTGCCAGCAGTTACAGTTCTCCGTCCCTCACAGATACGCAGTATTTT

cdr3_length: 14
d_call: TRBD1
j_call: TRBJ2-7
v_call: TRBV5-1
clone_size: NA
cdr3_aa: CASSLAGQSHEQYF
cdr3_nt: TGCGCCAGCAGCTTGGCGGGACAGTCCCACGAGCAGTACTTC

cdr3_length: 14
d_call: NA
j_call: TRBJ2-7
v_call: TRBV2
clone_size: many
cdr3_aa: CASSVDTPSYEQYF
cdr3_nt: TGTGCCAGCAGTGTTGACACGCCTTCCTACGAGCAGTACTTC

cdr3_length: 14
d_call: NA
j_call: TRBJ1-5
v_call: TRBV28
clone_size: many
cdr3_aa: CASSLSADNQPQHF
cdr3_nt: TGTGCCAGCAGTTTATCGGCGGATAATCAGCCCCAGCATTTT

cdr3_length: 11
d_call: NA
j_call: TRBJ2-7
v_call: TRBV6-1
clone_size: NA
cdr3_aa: CASSDSYGQYF
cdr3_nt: TGTGCCAGCAGCGACAGCTACGGGCAGTACTTC

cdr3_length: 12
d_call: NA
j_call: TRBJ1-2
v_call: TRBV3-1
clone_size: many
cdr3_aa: CASSQERRGYTF
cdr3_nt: TGTGCCAGCAGCCAGGAAAGGAGGGGCTACACCTTC

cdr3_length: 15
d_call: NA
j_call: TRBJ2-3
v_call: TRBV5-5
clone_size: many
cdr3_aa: CASSLEQGGWEEQYF
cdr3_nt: TGTGCCAGCAGCTTGGAACAGGGTGGGTGGGAGGAGCAGTATTTT

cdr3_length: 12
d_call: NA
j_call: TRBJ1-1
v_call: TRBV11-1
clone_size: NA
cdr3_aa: CASNRGNTEAFF
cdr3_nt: TGTGCCAGCAACCGTGGGAACACTGAAGCTTTCTTT

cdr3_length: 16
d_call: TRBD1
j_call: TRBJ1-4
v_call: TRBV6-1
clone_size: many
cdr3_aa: CASSPTGGATNEKLFF
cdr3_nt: TGTGCCAGCAGTCCCACAGGGGGCGCAACTAATGAAAAACTGTTTTTT

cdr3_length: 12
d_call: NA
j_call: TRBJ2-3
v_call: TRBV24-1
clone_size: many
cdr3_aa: CATSDLADTQYF
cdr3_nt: TGTGCCACCAGTGATTTAGCAGATACGCAGTATTTT

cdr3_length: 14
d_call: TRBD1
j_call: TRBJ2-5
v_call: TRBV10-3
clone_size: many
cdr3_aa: CAIKGGTGDETQYF
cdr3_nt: TGTGCCATCAAGGGCGGGACAGGGGATGAGACCCAGTACTTC

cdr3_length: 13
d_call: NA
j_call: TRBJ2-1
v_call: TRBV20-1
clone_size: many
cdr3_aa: CSARHARGNEQFF
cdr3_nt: TGCAGTGCTAGACATGCCAGGGGCAATGAGCAGTTCTTC

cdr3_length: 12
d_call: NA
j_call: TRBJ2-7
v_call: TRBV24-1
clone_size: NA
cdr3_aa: CATSGATYEQYF
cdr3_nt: TGTGCCACCAGTGGGGCCACCTACGAGCAGTACTTC

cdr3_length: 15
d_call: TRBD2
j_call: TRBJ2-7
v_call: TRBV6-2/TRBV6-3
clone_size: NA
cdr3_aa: CASRASSGDLYEQYF
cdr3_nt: TGTGCCAGCAGGGCTTCTAGCGGGGACCTCTACGAGCAGTACTTC

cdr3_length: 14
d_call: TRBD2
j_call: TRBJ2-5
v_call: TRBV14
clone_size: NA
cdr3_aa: CASSQAGTSGRKYF
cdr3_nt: TGTGCCAGCAGCCAAGCCGGGACTAGCGGGAGAAAGTACTTC

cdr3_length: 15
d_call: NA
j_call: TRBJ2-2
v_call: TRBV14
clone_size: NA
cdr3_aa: CASSPYRTAFGELFF
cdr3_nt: TGTGCCAGCAGCCCATATAGGACAGCTTTCGGGGAGCTGTTTTTT

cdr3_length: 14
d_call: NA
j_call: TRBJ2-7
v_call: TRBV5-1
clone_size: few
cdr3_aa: CASSLGTVGYEQYF
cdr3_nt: TGCGCCAGCAGCTTGGGGACAGTGGGGTACGAGCAGTACTTC

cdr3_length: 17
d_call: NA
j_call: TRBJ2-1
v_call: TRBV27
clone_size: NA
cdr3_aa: CASATDPPEGSYNEQFF
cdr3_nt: TGTGCCAGCGCGACCGACCCTCCAGAGGGCTCCTACAATGAGCAGTTCTTC